This T cell receptor beta chain was identified during a study of T cells after yellow fever vaccination. This clonotype turned up a few times. TCRdb analysed the 5' RACE reads with MiXCR anew, one entry per CDR3 protein. This table holds under 300,000 distinct CDR3 sequences, 6.9% found once. Trimming shortened V by 0 bases and J by 2 bases, and 7 bases separated the two germline ends. The germline V gene has CDR1 GTSNPN and CDR2 SVGIG (reference sequence). The CDR3 is 14 residues long. Here the sequenced sample was CD4+ T cells sorted from PBMCs, taken 15 days after the yellow fever booster vaccination. The source is a man aged 25 to 45 who received the YFV17D yellow fever vaccine. The rearrangement uses TRBV30 and TRBJ2-2; D perhaps matches TRBD1 (5 bases). CDR3 region: CAWSVQVNTGELFF. In DNA, the CDR3 is TGTGCCTGGAGTGTACAGGTTAACACCGGGGAGCTGTTTTTT.